These 20 T cell receptor beta chains came from one sample sequenced in a study of T cells in Graves' hyperthyroidism and ophthalmopathy. Authors of the study amplified TCR beta CDR3 regions from RNA transcripts. When the TCR CDR3 underwent first-round RT-PCR, the HTBI primer set was used. TCRdb itself ran the multiplex PCR reads through MiXCR, one entry per CDR3 protein. This table has roughly 110,000 distinct CDR3 sequences, approximately 15% appearing once. Sequencing input: blood. Source of these receptors: a woman aged 45-59 years with Graves' hyperthyroidism.

This clonotype was found many times. The rearrangement uses TRBV24-1 and TRBJ1-2, with D unresolved. The CDR3 has 14 amino acids. V was shortened by 10 bases and J by 8 bases, with 22 bases between the two germline ends. The germline CDR1 and CDR2 sequences are KGHDR and SFDVKD. The CDR3 sequence is CATGPKGGNGGYTF. The CDR3 DNA is TGTGCCACTGGTCCTAAGGGAGGGAACGGCGGCTACACCTTC.

This clonotype was detected ten times or more. J is TRBJ1-5 and V is TRBV28, with D possibly being TRBD1 (5 bases). V shed 8 bases and J shed 4 bases, with 9 bases lying between them. The CDR3 covers 12 residues. Germline CDR1 reads MDHEN; CDR2 reads SYDVKM. CDR3 region: CASLSGNQPQHF. The DNA of the CDR3 is TGTGCCAGCCTTTCAGGGAATCAGCCCCAGCATTTT. Looking up the rest from reference TRBV28 and TRBJ1-5 gives the full variable domain: DVKVTQSSRYLVKRTGEKVFLECVQDMDHENMFWYRQDPGLGLRLIYFSYDVKMKEKGDIPEGYSVSREKKERFSLILESASTNQTSMYLCASLSGNQPQHFGDGTRLSIL.

This clonotype occurred many times. This chain connects TRBV18 to TRBJ1-6; 9 nucleotides match TRBD1. The germline CDR1 and CDR2 sequences are KGHSH and LQKENI. This CDR3 has 16 residues. After removal of 3 bases from V and 12 bases from J, the junction contained 12 bases not matched to a gene. Here the CDR3 reads CASSPDSGQGRGPLHF. CDR3 coding DNA: TGTGCCAGCTCACCGGATTCAGGACAGGGGCGAGGACCCCTCCACTTT.

The chain links TRBV4-2 to TRBJ2-3, with 8 bases that match TRBD2. Germline loops: CDR1 LGHNA, CDR2 YNFKEQ. The CDR3 has 15 amino acids. Trimming at V came to 0 bases and at J to 4 bases, leaving 3 bases not matched to a gene. The CDR3 spells CASSQERGGPDTQYF. CDR3 coding DNA: TGTGCCAGCAGCCAAGAACGGGGGGGCCCAGATACGCAGTATTTT.

This clonotype occurred many times. The V and J genes are TRBV12-5 and TRBJ2-5; D not certain. The CDR3 consists of 12 residues. Trimming pared 3 bases from V and 4 bases from J, leaving 6 bases between. The germline gives CDR1 LGHNT, CDR2 FRNRAP. CDR3 loop: CASGFWGETQYF. In DNA form, the CDR3 reads TGTGCTAGTGGTTTTTGGGGAGAGACCCAGTACTTC.

At least ten counts were recorded for this clonotype. This chain connects TRBV6-1 to TRBJ2-3, with 8 bases that match TRBD1. CDR1 is MNHNS and CDR2 is SASEGT in the germline V gene. CDR3 length equals 14 residues. Germline trimming cut 5 bases from V and 4 bases from J; bases unmatched to any gene: 5. Here the CDR3 reads CASSPGGHPDTQYF. DNA of the CDR3: TGTGCCAGCAGTCCAGGGGGCCATCCAGATACGCAGTATTTT.

The J gene is TRBJ2-1, the V gene TRBV13; TRBD1 aligns across 7 bases. Germline V gives CDR1 PRHDT, CDR2 FYEKMQ (reference sequence). This CDR3 region has 14 residues. J gave up 9 bases and V 3 bases, and 8 bases lay outside the gene matches. The DNA of the CDR3 is TGTGCCAGCAGCTTCGGACAGGCATGGGGTGAGCAGTTCTTC. It translates to CASSFGQAWGEQFF.

The rearrangement joins TRBV5-1 to TRBJ2-1; the D gene is possibly TRBD1 (5 bases). V lost 0 bases and J lost 5, with 15 bases in between. The CDR3 totals 16 residues. Germline lookup yields CDR1 SGHRS and CDR2 YFSETQ. Here the CDR3 reads CASSLATGTQNNEQFF. The CDR3 bases are TGCGCCAGCAGCTTGGCAACAGGCACCCAAAACAATGAGCAGTTCTTC.

This clonotype was recorded at least ten times. The V and J genes are TRBV28 and TRBJ1-5; D is possibly TRBD1 (6 bases). This CDR3 spans 15 amino acids. Trimming cost V 2 bases and J 6 bases, with 14 bases left between them. CDR1 MDHEN and CDR2 SYDVKM come from the germline V gene. CDR3 in amino acids: CASSLKGGVTQPQHF. The CDR3 coding sequence is TGTGCCAGCAGTTTAAAAGGGGGAGTCACTCAGCCCCAGCATTTT.

At least ten counts were recorded for this clonotype. This chain uses TRBV12-3 or TRBV12-4 with TRBJ1-5; D gene uncertain. The CDR3 spans 14 residues. V lost 0 bases and J 5 bases, leaving 8 bases between the germline ends. As DNA, the CDR3 is TGTGCCAGCAGTTTAGCCATCGGGTATCAGCCCCAGCATTTT. Its translation is CASSLAIGYQPQHF.

This clonotype was observed at least ten times. The chain combines TRBV6-2 or TRBV6-3 with TRBJ2-5; D remains unclear. V was trimmed by 8 bases and J by 5 bases, leaving 18 bases between them. Germline-derived CDR1 and CDR2 are MNHEY and SVGEGT. This CDR3 contains 14 residues. In DNA, the CDR3 is TGTGCCAGCCGGCCACTTCAATCTCGGGAGACCCAGTACTTC. It yields the protein CASRPLQSRETQYF.

This clonotype was counted many times. The chain couples TRBV29-1 to TRBJ2-2, with 10 bases that match TRBD1. CDR3 length: 16 amino acids. Germline CDR1 reads SQVTM; CDR2 reads ANQGSEA. V trimming: 6 bases; J trimming: 3 bases; junction bases outside the gene matches: 10. CDR3 sequence: CSVEGGTGDYTGELFF. CDR3 in DNA: TGCAGCGTGGAGGGGGGGACAGGGGACTACACCGGGGAGCTGTTTTTT.

This clonotype was seen at least ten times. The gene calls are TRBV7-2 and TRBJ2-2, with no clear D. The CDR3 has 12 amino acids. The V gene's germline CDR1 is SGHTA and CDR2 FQGNSA. Trimming pared 1 base from V and 7 bases from J, leaving 4 bases between. CDR3 bases: TGTGCCAGCAGCTTAGTATTCGGGGAGCTGTTTTTT. It yields the protein CASSLVFGELFF.

This clonotype was counted ten times or more. The chain couples TRBV20-1 to TRBJ2-6, with unresolved D. CDR3 length: 13 residues. The germline V and J ends were trimmed by 6 bases and 0 bases, with 6 bases remaining between them. The V gene's germline CDR1 is DFQATT and CDR2 SNEGSKA (reference sequence). The CDR3 DNA reads TGCAGTGCCAGGAGCTCTGGGGCCAACGTCCTGACTTTC. It yields the protein CSARSSGANVLTF.

This clonotype has a count of ten or more. The V call is TRBV11-3, the J call TRBJ1-1; D possibly corresponds to TRBD1 (6 bases). Germline CDR1 and CDR2: SGHNT and YENEEA. The CDR3 loop spans 15 amino acids. V was cut by 8 bases and J by 7 bases, with 23 bases left in between. The CDR3 spells CASSVGGGSRDEAFF. As DNA, the CDR3 is TGTGCCAGCTCGGTGGGGGGGGGCTCGCGCGATGAAGCTTTCTTT.

This chain joins TRBV19 and TRBJ1-1, with 7 bases fitting TRBD1. Trimming removed 10 bases from V and 2 bases from J; junction bases left unmatched: 7. CDR3 length: 13 residues. Germline loops: CDR1 LNHDA, CDR2 SQIVND (reference sequence). CDR3 loop: CATRQGGNTEAFF. The CDR3 DNA follows: TGTGCCACCCGACAGGGTGGAAACACTGAAGCTTTCTTT. Drawing the rest from reference TRBV19 and TRBJ1-1, the complete variable domain is DGGITQSPKYLFRKEGQNVTLSCEQNLNHDAMYWYRQDPGQGLRLIYYSQIVNDFQKGDIAEGYSVSREKKESFPLTVTSAQKNPTAFYLCATRQGGNTEAFFGQGTRLTVV.

V usage is TRBV11-2 and J usage is TRBJ2-3; 10 bases match TRBD2. Germline CDR1 reads SGHAT; CDR2 reads FQNNGV. This CDR3 is 16 amino acids long. V was pared by 5 bases and J by 5 bases, with 10 bases of the junction left unmatched. CDR3 amino acids: CASSLQLAGTVDTQYF. The CDR3 nucleotides are TGTGCCAGCAGCCTACAACTAGCGGGGACGGTAGATACGCAGTATTTT. Combining the CDR3 with reference TRBV11-2 and TRBJ2-3 gives the whole variable domain EAGVAQSPRYKIIEKRQSVAFWCNPISGHATLYWYQQILGQGPKLLIQFQNNGVVDDSQLPKDRFSAERLKGVDSTLKIQPAKLEDSAVYLCASSLQLAGTVDTQYFGPGTRLTVL.

The chain combines TRBV11-3 with TRBJ2-3; TRBD2 agrees at 7 bases. CDR3 size: 16 residues. V shed 1 base, J shed 5 bases, and the junction held 9 bases outside the gene matches. The germline CDR1 and CDR2 sequences are SGHNT and YENEEA. This CDR3 is CASSLGGTGRGDTQYF. CDR3 coding DNA: TGTGCCAGCAGCTTAGGCGGGACGGGGAGGGGAGATACGCAGTATTTT.

The sample holds many counts of this clonotype. The V call is TRBV28, the J call TRBJ2-3; TRBD1 is a possible D gene (6 bases). Between the trimmed V and J ends, which lost 5 bases and 4 bases, there was a span of 10 bases. The germline V gene has CDR1 MDHEN and CDR2 SYDVKM. This CDR3 is 13 amino acids long. The DNA of the CDR3 is TGTGCCAGCAGTACAGGGTCGGCAGATACGCAGTATTTT. This encodes CASSTGSADTQYF.

This clonotype was seen repeatedly, ten times or more. The rearrangement uses TRBV20-1 and TRBJ2-1; 8 bases line up with TRBD2. The junction had 21 bases not matched to a gene; V was cut back by 0 bases and J by 8 bases. This CDR3 has 19 residues. The germline V gene has CDR1 DFQATT and CDR2 SNEGSKA (reference sequence). The chain's CDR3 is CSARDPRVLGSGSLYEQFF. CDR3 DNA: TGCAGTGCTAGAGATCCGCGAGTTCTGGGGAGCGGGAGCCTCTATGAGCAGTTCTTC.